Sequencing of this T cell receptor beta chain was carried out in a study of blood T cells in healthy people across ages (dated by TCRdb to between 2015 and 2017). Regarding the study in general: In model experiments, template switching captured roughly one uniquely barcoded TCR beta cDNA molecule for every two T cells. Using deep sequencing normalized with unique cDNA molecular identifiers, the study measured how TCR beta repertoire diversity changes with age. The donors were divided into four age groups: young (average approximately 16 years), middle-aged (under 40), aged (approximately 62) and long-lived (more than 75). To avoid experimental bias, donors of different ages were distributed randomly across sequencing lanes. For two donors (one aged 18 to 30 and one aged 80 or older), the study analyzed two additional independent replicas of 1 million unique cDNA reads from the same blood draw. Findings and caveats that apply to the study as a whole: The CMV infection status of donors was not known, potentially confounding age-related changes in expanded clonotypes. Estimates of total diversity from one million sequenced T cells were regarded as lower bounds and underestimates. The percentage of naive T cells measured by flow cytometry correlated strongly with observed TCR beta diversity. Bulk unsorted PBMC profiling prevented conclusive comparison of naive and antigen-experienced compartments. Observed TCR beta diversity per million T cells fell roughly linearly with age, and a significant reduction was already apparent by age about 43. The long-lived group showed more naive CD4+ T cells, fewer expanded clones and increased TCR diversity than the aged group, suggesting age selection.

Library generation was performed with 5' RACE. TCRdb names Illumina HiSeq 2500 as the instrument used. The second PCR ran for about 6 to 11 cycles and used a J-beta primer mix along with a sample-barcoded 5' primer. A template-switch 5' adaptor carrying 12 random nucleotides introduced a unique molecular identifier onto each TCR beta cDNA molecule. Each sample yielded at least 2.5 million CDR3-containing paired-end reads. First-strand cDNA synthesis was performed from all RNA using the Mint cDNA synthesis kit, with priming by a TRBC-specific oligonucleotide. All cDNA was treated with uracil-DNA glycosylase and then went through a first 18-cycle PCR with the universal primers M1SS and BC2_uni_R. In the source study's methods: Normalization of each sample was performed by random selection of 1 million high-quality reads, each carrying a distinct molecular identifier. Reads sharing molecular identifiers were discarded rather than binned into consensus sequences. MiTCR, set to a Q25 quality threshold and the strictest error-elimination algorithm, was used for CDR3 identification, clonotype clustering and error correction. A nonparametric unseen species model with Euler transformation was used to estimate lower-bound total TCR beta diversity. TCRdb passed the public sequencing reads through fastp at Q25 and MiXCR, retaining productive beta sequences. Every distinct CDR3 protein forms one entry, paired with its most common genes and DNA. The V and J calls and clone size come from TCRdb's table, not from the authors' own analysis. Counted in this sample were fewer than 700,000 distinct CDR3 sequences; around two fifths of them appeared once. Of the sample, around 32% is held by the ten largest clones.

Systemically healthy Caucasian individuals from Russia, 35 to 50 in total and aged about 6 to 95 years, were included as donors. Each donor gave approximately 10 milliliters of peripheral blood, collected into EDTA-treated Vacutainer tubes. Ficoll-Paque density-gradient centrifugation was used to isolate PBMCs, with at least 6.5 million per sample. Total RNA, at least 6 micrograms per sample, was extracted from PBMCs with Trizol reagent. The percentages of naive CD45RAhigh/CD27high T cells were determined by flow cytometry on a PBMC aliquot from every donor. As to this clonotype: This clone's antigen is unknown. Nothing much larger sits one base from this clone, and base qualities are not available.

The CDR3 holds 17 amino acids from the cysteine to the phenylalanine. Solely the CDR3 DNA is kept, with 51 bases framed from the first base. CDR1 LGHDT and CDR2 YNNKEL are derived from the germline V gene (reference sequence). This receptor was identified in a man at least 80 years old in good health. Sequencing was done on a sample of blood. Recombination joined TRBV3-1 with TRBJ2-1; the D match is possibly TRBD1 or TRBD2, with 5 bases aligned in each. Near its end, the DNA agrees better with TRBJ2-7, so the J call may be wrong. The DNA sequence is TGTGCCAGCAGCCAAGTGGACGGGGCCTCCCGCTACAATGAGCAGTACTTC. This encodes CASSQVDGASRYNEQYF.